The clone carrying this T cell receptor (beta chain) was seen a few times. It was with 60 Vbeta and 13 Jbeta primers that the PCR ran. Libraries were prepared by immunoSEQ multiplex PCR; TCRdb keeps only in-frame clonotypes and omits some of them. Among 100,000 to 150,000 clones listed, more than 8% were seen once. The sample is drawn from a study of cytomegalovirus exposure and HLA in healthy donors. The source of this sequence is a middle-aged man in good health and CMV-seronegative. Sequencing was done on a sample of PBMCs.

CDR3 bases: TGTGCCAGCAGCTTGGCATTTGGCAGGGATAGCAATCAGCCCCAGCATTTT. Encoded protein: CASSLAFGRDSNQPQHF. The V and J genes are TRBV5-8 and TRBJ1-5; D may be TRBD1 (5 bases). This CDR3 is built from 17 residues. Trimming pared 0 bases from V and 0 bases from J, leaving 13 bases between. CDR1 and CDR2 from the germline V gene are SGHTS and YDEGEE.